Listed below are T cell receptor beta chains from one sample, sequenced in a study of regulatory T cells in long-lasting Graves disease. TCRdb reprocessed the multiplex PCR reads via MiXCR and lists one record per CDR3 protein. This sample has about 210,000 distinct CDR3 sequences; approximately 18% occur once, and the top ten carry approximately 12%. These data were likewise used in another study, on T cells in Graves' hyperthyroidism and ophthalmopathy.

The material sequenced was peripheral blood mononuclear cells (PBMCs), taken at new diagnosis, from a patient treated with antithyroid drugs. The receptors originated from a woman aged 25 to 45 with Graves disease. CDR3s include the opening cysteine and the closing phenylalanine or tryptophan. D genes are given only for firm matches. Where a row states a size, it is once, few, many or the class of an expanded clone; other rows omit it.

d_gene: TRBD1; v_gene: TRBV30; j_gene: TRBJ1-2; abundance: many; CDR3aa: CAWGRGQSYGYTF; CDR3nt: TGTGCCTGGGGTCGGGGACAGTCCTATGGCTACACCTTC
d_gene: TRBD2; v_gene: TRBV28; j_gene: TRBJ2-3; abundance: .; CDR3aa: CASRYNLPSGGRYTDTQYF; CDR3nt: TGTGCCAGCAGATATAACCTACCTTCGGGAGGGCGGTACACAGATACGCAGTATTTT
d_gene: .; v_gene: TRBV2; j_gene: TRBJ2-5; abundance: medium-sized; CDR3aa: CASGEETQYF; CDR3nt: TGTGCCAGCGGGGAAGAGACCCAGTACTTC
d_gene: TRBD1; v_gene: TRBV7-2; j_gene: TRBJ2-7; abundance: many; CDR3aa: CASSSNPGQGYEQYF; CDR3nt: TGTGCCAGCAGCTCAAATCCGGGACAGGGCTACGAGCAGTACTTC
d_gene: .; v_gene: TRBV6-1; j_gene: TRBJ2-3; abundance: .; CDR3aa: CASSRPSTDTQYF; CDR3nt: TGTGCCAGCAGCCGACCTAGCACAGATACGCAGTATTTT
d_gene: .; v_gene: TRBV20-1; j_gene: TRBJ2-4; abundance: few; CDR3aa: CSVPWGVQNIQYF; CDR3nt: TGCAGTGTCCCTTGGGGAGTTCAAAACATTCAGTACTTC
d_gene: .; v_gene: TRBV20-1; j_gene: TRBJ1-1; abundance: .; CDR3aa: CSAPSWGARTEAFF; CDR3nt: TGCAGTGCTCCGTCGTGGGGGGCGCGCACTGAAGCTTTCTTT
d_gene: .; v_gene: TRBV20-1; j_gene: TRBJ2-7; abundance: many; CDR3aa: CSARETVILSYEQYF; CDR3nt: TGCAGTGCTAGAGAGACAGTCATACTCTCCTACGAGCAGTACTTC
d_gene: .; v_gene: TRBV24-1; j_gene: TRBJ2-7; abundance: many; CDR3aa: CATSAGYEQYF; CDR3nt: TGTGCCACCTCGGCGGGTTACGAGCAGTACTTC
d_gene: TRBD1; v_gene: TRBV20-1; j_gene: TRBJ2-3; abundance: many; CDR3aa: CSARRTGSTDTQYF; CDR3nt: TGCAGTGCGAGGCGGACAGGGTCCACAGATACGCAGTATTTT
d_gene: .; v_gene: TRBV7-6; j_gene: TRBJ2-2; abundance: many; CDR3aa: CASSPTQPDKRELFF; CDR3nt: TGTGCCAGCAGCCCAACCCAGCCGGACAAGAGGGAGCTGTTTTTT
d_gene: .; v_gene: TRBV18; j_gene: TRBJ1-2; abundance: many; CDR3aa: CASSPPLLYGYTF; CDR3nt: TGTGCCAGCTCACCCCCCCTTCTATATGGCTACACCTTC
d_gene: TRBD2; v_gene: TRBV12-3/TRBV12-4; j_gene: TRBJ2-3; abundance: many; CDR3aa: CASSLFFSQRGIGGDTQYF; CDR3nt: TGTGCCAGCAGTTTATTCTTCAGTCAGCGGGGGATAGGGGGGGATACGCAGTATTTT
d_gene: .; v_gene: TRBV4-1; j_gene: TRBJ1-2; abundance: .; CDR3aa: CASSQGVAGYTF; CDR3nt: TGCGCCAGCAGCCAGGGGGTGGCTGGCTACACCTTC
d_gene: .; v_gene: TRBV28; j_gene: TRBJ1-5; abundance: many; CDR3aa: CASRSRDLSGPQHF; CDR3nt: TGTGCCAGCAGGTCCCGGGACCTCTCGGGGCCCCAGCATTTT
d_gene: TRBD1; v_gene: TRBV5-4; j_gene: TRBJ1-1; abundance: .; CDR3aa: CASSSGQDTEAFF; CDR3nt: TGTGCCAGCAGCTCCGGACAGGACACTGAAGCTTTCTTT
d_gene: TRBD2; v_gene: TRBV20-1; j_gene: TRBJ2-3; abundance: few; CDR3aa: CSSGLAGGADTQYF; CDR3nt: TGCAGCTCGGGACTAGCGGGAGGGGCAGATACGCAGTATTTT
d_gene: TRBD2; v_gene: TRBV2; j_gene: TRBJ2-5; abundance: many; CDR3aa: CASSPGLAGVETQYF; CDR3nt: TGTGCCAGCAGCCCGGGACTAGCGGGGGTAGAGACCCAGTACTTC
d_gene: .; v_gene: TRBV19; j_gene: TRBJ2-6; abundance: .; CDR3aa: CASSIDGGSGANVLTF; CDR3nt: TGTGCCAGTAGTATAGATGGGGGCTCTGGGGCCAACGTCCTGACTTTC
d_gene: TRBD1; v_gene: TRBV2; j_gene: TRBJ1-1; abundance: many; CDR3aa: CASSRLPVGTGQIVTFF; CDR3nt: TGTGCCAGCAGTCGGTTGCCCGTTGGGACGGGACAGATCGTAACTTTCTTT
d_gene: .; v_gene: TRBV14; j_gene: TRBJ2-3; abundance: many; CDR3aa: CASSQVTGTPLTDTQYF; CDR3nt: TGTGCCAGCAGCCAAGTGACCGGGACACCTCTCACAGATACGCAGTATTTT
d_gene: TRBD2; v_gene: TRBV7-9; j_gene: TRBJ2-7; abundance: many; CDR3aa: CASSSSGGRYEQYF; CDR3nt: TGTGCCAGCAGCTCGAGCGGGGGTCGCTACGAGCAGTACTTC
d_gene: TRBD1; v_gene: TRBV2; j_gene: TRBJ1-5; abundance: .; CDR3aa: CASKSGTGGNQPQHF; CDR3nt: TGTGCCAGCAAGTCCGGGACAGGAGGGAATCAGCCCCAGCATTTT
d_gene: TRBD1; v_gene: TRBV5-6; j_gene: TRBJ2-2; abundance: many; CDR3aa: CASSWTGNGELFF; CDR3nt: TGTGCCAGCAGCTGGACAGGGAACGGGGAGCTGTTTTTT
d_gene: .; v_gene: TRBV4-1; j_gene: TRBJ2-7; abundance: few; CDR3aa: CASSQPGAVFYEQYF; CDR3nt: TGCGCCAGCAGCCAACCAGGGGCCGTCTTTTACGAGCAGTACTTC
d_gene: TRBD2; v_gene: TRBV9; j_gene: TRBJ2-3; abundance: .; CDR3aa: CASSVAPSGGADTQYF; CDR3nt: TGTGCCAGCAGCGTAGCTCCTAGCGGGGGGGCTGATACGCAGTATTTT
d_gene: .; v_gene: TRBV18; j_gene: TRBJ1-1; abundance: .; CDR3aa: CACVEGSNTEAFF; CDR3nt: TGTGCCTGCGTCGAGGGATCGAACACTGAAGCTTTCTTT
d_gene: .; v_gene: TRBV2; j_gene: TRBJ1-1; abundance: many; CDR3aa: CASRLSSNTEAFF; CDR3nt: TGTGCCAGCCGACTAAGCTCGAACACTGAAGCTTTCTTT
d_gene: .; v_gene: TRBV11-2; j_gene: TRBJ2-7; abundance: many; CDR3aa: CASSLARRSVDEQYF; CDR3nt: TGTGCCAGCAGCTTAGCCAGGCGGAGTGTCGACGAGCAGTACTTC
d_gene: .; v_gene: TRBV28; j_gene: TRBJ2-7; abundance: many; CDR3aa: CTSSLRGGRYEQYF; CDR3nt: TGTACCAGCAGTTTAAGGGGAGGTCGCTACGAGCAGTACTTC
d_gene: .; v_gene: TRBV7-3; j_gene: TRBJ1-6; abundance: .; CDR3aa: CASSLTGAISPLHF; CDR3nt: TGTGCCAGCAGCTTAACAGGGGCAATTTCACCCCTCCACTTT